This section outlines one T cell receptor beta chain sequence together with its context. Sequenced by immunoSEQ multiplex PCR; TCRdb stores in-frame clones only, minus some. This table has approximately 1,000,000 clones, approximately 78% appearing once. The source of the sample is a study of shared clonotypes between healthy human individuals. V lost 8 bases, J lost 2 bases, and 10 bases lay in between. The CDR3 sequence is 13 residues long. Looked up from germline, CDR1 is MGHDK and CDR2 is SYGVNS. This sequence was found in a man younger than 35 in good health. Some clones in this sample may be carry-over from other donors' samples. Sequenced material: memory CD4+ T cells from PBMCs. Subset denoted: CD45RA-negative fraction. V gene TRBV25-1 combines with J gene TRBJ1-5, with a weak D call TRBD1 (5 bases). The CDR3: CASALGGNQPQHF. The DNA for the CDR3 is TGTGCCAGCGCCCTGGGGGGCAATCAGCCCCAGCATTTT.